Below, one TCR beta chain is given with its context. The sample originates from a study of response to subunit inactivated influenza vaccine. Trimming at V came to 2 bases and at J to 4 bases, leaving 5 bases not matched to a gene. Germline V gene sequence: CDR1 MNHEY, CDR2 SVGAGI. The CDR3 is 15 residues long. TCRdb fed the RT-PCR reads into MiXCR, producing one record per CDR3 protein. The sample yields 500,000 to 700,000 distinct CDR3 sequences, 20% to 25% seen once. The same sample was also used in a study of T cells expressing NK-cell markers. That source notes: The cDNA for TCR beta came from 5'RACE template switching with UMIs.

The material sequenced was CD4+ T cells sorted from PBMCs, taken less than 13 days after vaccination. The clonotype originates from a man aged 45-60 years who received an inactivated influenza vaccine. This chain uses TRBV6-5 with TRBJ2-7, with 10 bases lining up with TRBD2. The CDR3 reads CASSYRTSGKYEQYF. CDR3 in DNA: TGTGCCAGCAGTTACCGAACTAGCGGGAAATACGAGCAGTACTTC.